This T cell receptor beta chain was sequenced during a study of blood T cell repertoires in COVID-19. At the level of the study: Acute-phase and convalescent COVID-19 samples originated in the United States, Italy and Spain. The analysed material was cDNA or gDNA that came from T cells, B-cell-depleted T cells, or PBMCs.

Authors' analysis steps: Estimation of nucleated cell counts relied on the amplification of reference gene primers. The repertoire was sequenced with immunoSEQ multiplex PCR; TCRdb's copy has only in-frame clones and lacks some. V and J calls and clone size are given by that table; D and trimming were obtained from the DNA. This repertoire shows around 56,000 clones, over 80% found once; its top ten account for about 7.3%. Sequenced sample: peripheral blood. The receptor was isolated from a woman between 55 and 75 years old with active or convalescent COVID-19.

The CDR3 bases are TGTGCCAGCAGCTCCTCGGACAGGGATGAGACCCAGTACTTC. Its protein is CASSSSDRDETQYF. This chain uses TRBV5-4 with TRBJ2-5; TRBD1 aligns across 8 bases. The CDR3 is made up of 14 amino acids. Per germline, CDR1 SGHNT and CDR2 YYREEE (reference sequence). Trimming cost V 3 bases and J 5 bases; bases outside gene matches: 6.